Given below is one T cell receptor (beta chain) in context. Its specificity is unknown. Sequencing used immunoSEQ multiplex PCR; TCRdb keeps in-frame clones, though not all of them. The sample contains some 10,000 clones, just over 85% of which appear only once. This entry comes from a study of blood T cell dynamics during melanoma immunotherapy. Study as a whole: Standard first-line treatment here was pembrolizumab or nivolumab plus ipilimumab in metastatic melanoma.

Trimming removed 4 bases from V and 6 bases from J; junction bases left unmatched: 1. Germline-derived CDR1 and CDR2 are MDHEN and SYDVKM. The CDR3 length is 13 residues. Time point indicated: pre-treatment baseline. No patient had earlier systemic cancer treatment, concurrent immunosuppressants, or another active cancer. Study results and caveats: At W3, later disease-control patients showed bifurcated PBMC repertoire changes, unlike progressors. Clones driving repertoire changes may be melanoma-specific or general immune activation.

J is TRBJ2-7 and V is TRBV28; 12 positions match TRBD1. The sequencing used blood, collected from a patient treated with checkpoint blockade. The receptor was derived from a human donor with melanoma. CDR3 nucleotides: TGTGCCAGCAGTTCGGGACAGGGGGCCGAGCAGTACTTC. It encodes CASSSGQGAEQYF.